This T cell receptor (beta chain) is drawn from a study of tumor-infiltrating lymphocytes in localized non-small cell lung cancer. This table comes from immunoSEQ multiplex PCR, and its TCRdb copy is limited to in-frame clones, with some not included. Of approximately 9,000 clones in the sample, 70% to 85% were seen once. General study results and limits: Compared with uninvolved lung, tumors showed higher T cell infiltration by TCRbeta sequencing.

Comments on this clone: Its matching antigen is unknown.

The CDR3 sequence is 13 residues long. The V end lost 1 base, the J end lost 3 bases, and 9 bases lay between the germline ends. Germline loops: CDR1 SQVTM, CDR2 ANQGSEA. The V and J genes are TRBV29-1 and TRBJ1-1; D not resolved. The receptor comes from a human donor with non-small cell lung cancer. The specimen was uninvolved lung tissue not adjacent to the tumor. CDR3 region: CSVEGSAYTEAFF. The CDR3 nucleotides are TGCAGCGTTGAAGGATCCGCTTACACTGAAGCTTTCTTT.